The rows below give T cell receptor beta chains drawn from one sample of a study of T cell repertoires in cytomegalovirus infection. TCRdb re-analysed the reads in MiXCR, keeping a single row per CDR3 protein. The sample carries 500,000 to 600,000 distinct CDR3 sequences, approximately 15% recorded once. Material: CD8+ T cells from PBMCs. The receptor source for this set is a human donor in good health (CMV status not recorded). Some clones in this sample may be carry-over from other donors' samples. Each CDR3 is given with its conserved first and last residue. A D gene is named only where the DNA matches it firmly. For some rows the clone size is stated as once, few or many, or as a class when expanded; others skip it.

size: many; V: TRBV7-9; D: TRBD1; J: TRBJ1-1; CDR3: CASSPKRRGTDAYEAFF; DNA: TGTGCCAGCAGCCCCAAACGAAGGGGGACAGACGCCTATGAAGCTTTCTTT
size: -; V: TRBV30; D: -; J: TRBJ1-6; CDR3: CAWSRGDNSPLHF; DNA: TGTGCCTGGAGTCGTGGGGATAATTCACCCCTCCACTTT
size: -; V: TRBV19; D: TRBD2; J: TRBJ2-7; CDR3: CASGTSGSYEQYF; DNA: TGTGCCAGTGGGACTAGCGGGAGCTACGAGCAGTACTTC
size: -; V: TRBV23-1; D: TRBD2; J: TRBJ2-3; CDR3: CASSGTSGGATDTQYF; DNA: TGCGCCAGCAGTGGAACTAGCGGGGGGGCCACAGATACGCAGTATTTT
size: few; V: TRBV30; D: -; J: TRBJ2-3; CDR3: CAWETDTQYF; DNA: TGTGCCTGGGAGACAGATACGCAGTATTTT
size: -; V: TRBV7-9; D: -; J: TRBJ2-1; CDR3: CASSPEGGANEQFF; DNA: TGTGCCAGCAGCCCTGAGGGGGGAGCGAATGAGCAGTTCTTC
size: many; V: TRBV7-2; D: TRBD2; J: TRBJ2-1; CDR3: CASSPSVYGTSGGNEQFF; DNA: TGTGCCAGCAGCCCCTCTGTCTACGGGACTAGCGGGGGCAATGAGCAGTTCTTC
size: many; V: TRBV6-2/TRBV6-3; D: -; J: TRBJ2-7; CDR3: CASSFSRDIYEQYF; DNA: TGTGCCAGCAGTTTCTCCAGGGACATCTACGAGCAGTACTTC
size: few; V: TRBV20-1; D: -; J: TRBJ1-2; CDR3: CSARGGGSNYGYTF; DNA: TGCAGTGCTAGAGGGGGGGGCTCTAACTATGGCTACACCTTC
size: -; V: TRBV4-2; D: -; J: TRBJ2-7; CDR3: CASSSVKRVPYEQYF; DNA: TGTGCCAGCAGCTCCGTAAAGCGGGTGCCCTACGAGCAGTACTTC
size: -; V: TRBV7-6; D: -; J: TRBJ2-2; CDR3: CASSSGWEVPGELFF; DNA: TGTGCCAGCAGCTCTGGATGGGAGGTCCCCGGGGAGCTGTTTTTT
size: many; V: TRBV7-9; D: TRBD1; J: TRBJ1-1; CDR3: CASRYPGQGGYTEAFF; DNA: TGTGCCAGCAGATACCCGGGACAGGGGGGGTACACTGAAGCTTTCTTT
size: few; V: TRBV12-3/TRBV12-4; D: TRBD1; J: TRBJ2-7; CDR3: CASSTGDYEQYF; DNA: TGTGCCAGCAGTACAGGGGACTACGAGCAGTACTTC
size: many; V: TRBV7-6; D: -; J: TRBJ2-7; CDR3: CASSAGAGYTYEQYF; DNA: TGTGCCAGCAGCGCGGGGGCGGGGTATACCTACGAGCAGTACTTC
size: many; V: TRBV7-2; D: TRBD2; J: TRBJ2-1; CDR3: CASSFSLAGTPSSYNEQFF; DNA: TGTGCCAGCAGCTTTAGCTTAGCGGGGACCCCCAGCTCCTACAATGAGCAGTTCTTC
size: -; V: TRBV20-1; D: TRBD1; J: TRBJ1-3; CDR3: CSARESLGQGSPGNTIYF; DNA: TGCAGTGCTAGAGAGAGCCTGGGACAGGGGAGCCCTGGAAACACCATATATTTT
size: -; V: TRBV3-1; D: -; J: TRBJ1-1; CDR3: CASKGALPRGTEAFF; DNA: TGTGCCAGCAAAGGGGCCCTACCTCGGGGCACTGAAGCTTTCTTT
size: many; V: TRBV7-6; D: -; J: TRBJ2-7; CDR3: CASSLALDYEQYF; DNA: TGTGCCAGCAGCTTAGCGTTGGACTACGAGCAGTACTTC
size: -; V: TRBV12-3/TRBV12-4; D: -; J: TRBJ2-7; CDR3: CASQSGLEQYF; DNA: TGTGCCAGCCAATCAGGCCTCGAGCAGTACTTC
size: -; V: TRBV11-2; D: TRBD1; J: TRBJ2-1; CDR3: CASSMTGGFGTEQFF; DNA: TGTGCCAGCAGCATGACAGGGGGGTTCGGGACTGAGCAGTTCTTC
size: few; V: TRBV13; D: -; J: TRBJ2-3; CDR3: CASSPRGDEDTQYF; DNA: TGTGCCAGCAGCCCCCGAGGGGATGAAGATACGCAGTATTTT
size: few; V: TRBV6-5; D: TRBD2; J: TRBJ2-1; CDR3: CASSYTLAGGAEQFF; DNA: TGTGCCAGCAGTTACACACTAGCGGGAGGGGCTGAGCAGTTCTTC
size: many; V: TRBV7-3; D: -; J: TRBJ1-2; CDR3: CASSTDGYGYTF; DNA: TGTGCCAGCAGCACAGATGGCTATGGCTACACCTTC
size: -; V: TRBV19; D: TRBD1; J: TRBJ1-4; CDR3: CASSPHRGLNEKLFF; DNA: TGTGCCAGTAGCCCACACAGGGGCTTGAATGAAAAACTGTTTTTT
size: many; V: TRBV7-9; D: -; J: TRBJ2-1; CDR3: CASSLDENEQFF; DNA: TGTGCCAGCAGCTTAGACGAAAATGAGCAGTTCTTC
size: many; V: TRBV28; D: TRBD1; J: TRBJ2-3; CDR3: CASSQDRLSTDTQYF; DNA: TGTGCCAGCTCACAGGACAGGTTAAGCACAGATACGCAGTATTTT
size: many; V: TRBV6-5; D: TRBD1; J: TRBJ1-4; CDR3: CASSLTGVDEKLFF; DNA: TGTGCCAGCAGCCTGACAGGGGTTGACGAAAAACTGTTTTTT